The 19 T cell receptor beta chains below come from one sample, sequenced in a study of identical twins. TCRdb re-derived calls from the 5' RACE reads in MiXCR, one entry per CDR3 protein. The sample has approximately 670,000 distinct CDR3 sequences; 5.5% to 6.5% are singletons. Material: naive T cells sorted from blood. These receptor sequences come from a man between 18 and 29 years old in good health.

This chain joins TRBV7-9 and TRBJ2-5; D not resolved. This CDR3 is 14 amino acids long. V lost 9 bases and J 2 bases, leaving 16 bases between the germline ends. In germline, CDR1 is SEHNR, CDR2 FQNEAQ (reference sequence). The CDR3 DNA is TGTGCCAGTAGTGTAAAGCCGCTTCAAGAGACCCAGTACTTC. It specifies CASSVKPLQETQYF.

This clonotype appeared many times. The chain has TRBV20-1 and TRBJ2-3; D gene unclear. Germline CDR1 and CDR2: DFQATT and SNEGSKA (reference sequence). The CDR3 has 12 residues. V was trimmed by 3 bases and J by 4 bases, leaving 8 bases between them. The CDR3 DNA is TGCAGTGCTAGGAGGTCCGCAGATACGCAGTATTTT. This sequence encodes CSARRSADTQYF.

This clonotype was counted many times. This chain links TRBV27 with TRBJ2-3, with D possibly matching TRBD1 (5 bases). V was clipped by 3 bases and J by 1 base, with 8 bases between them. CDR1 and CDR2 from the germline V gene are MNHEY and SMNVEV (reference sequence). CDR3 length: 14 amino acids. The CDR3 nucleotides are TGTGCCAGCAGTTTCGAACAGGGCACAGATACGCAGTATTTT. Residues: CASSFEQGTDTQYF.

This clonotype was recorded a few times. The genes are TRBV7-6 and TRBJ1-1, with 7 bases matching TRBD1. Germline-derived CDR1 and CDR2 are SGHVS and FNYEAQ. The V and J ends lost 3 bases and 4 bases, in that order; junction bases with no gene match: 20. This CDR3 contains 19 residues. In DNA form, the CDR3 reads TGTGCCAGCAGCTTTAACCCCTCGGTTGGCGGGACAGAAAGCACTGAAGCTTTCTTT. Its translation is CASSFNPSVGGTESTEAFF. Filled out from reference TRBV7-6 and TRBJ1-1, the complete variable domain reads GAGVSQSPRYKVTKRGQDVALRCDPISGHVSLYWYRQALGQGPEFLTYFNYEAQQDKSGLPNDRFSAERPEGSISTLTIQRTEQRDSAMYRCASSFNPSVGGTESTEAFFGQGTRLTVV.

The chain recombines TRBV12-3 or TRBV12-4 with TRBJ1-2, with D unresolved. V lost 5 bases to trimming and J lost 4 bases, with 17 bases between them. This CDR3 region has 15 residues. DNA for the CDR3: TGTGCCAGCAGTCAGCCCGGGTCTGTTCCCTATGGCTACACCTTC. Translating gives CASSQPGSVPYGYTF.

CDR3 in DNA: TGTGCCAGCAGCCAGACGACAGGTCCCGGGTACGAGCAGTACTTC. Encoded protein: CASSQTTGPGYEQYF. The chain links TRBV3-1 to TRBJ2-7; a weak D match, TRBD1 (6 bases). Germline V gene data show CDR1 as LGHDT and CDR2 as YNNKEL (reference sequence). Trimming shortened V by 3 bases and J by 4 bases, and 16 bases separated the two germline ends. The CDR3 length is 15 residues.

This clonotype showed up many times. This chain connects TRBV28 to TRBJ1-5; D may be TRBD1 (5 bases). The V end was cut by 4 bases, the J end by 5 bases, with 15 bases between. Germline assignment: CDR1 MDHEN and CDR2 SYDVKM. The CDR3 spans 15 residues. CDR3 in amino acids: CASSSRGRLDQPQHF. The CDR3 DNA follows: TGTGCCAGCAGTTCCCGGGGCCGACTCGATCAGCCCCAGCATTTT.

This clonotype was detected ten times or more. The chain joins TRBV11-2 to TRBJ2-3; the D gene could be TRBD1 or TRBD2 (5 bases each). The CDR3 is made up of 11 amino acids. V was pared by 8 bases and J by 10 bases, with 13 bases between. Germline-derived CDR1 and CDR2 are SGHAT and FQNNGV. The CDR3 nucleotides read TGTGCCAGCTCAAGGTTGGGACCGCAGTATTTT. Its translation: CASSRLGPQYF.

Concerning this clonotype: At one end, the junction sequence differs from germline, possibly due to a read error. The gene calls are TRBV3-1 and TRBJ2-7, with 7 bases aligning to TRBD1. Germline CDR1 reads LGHDT; CDR2 reads YNNKEL (reference sequence). The CDR3 is 11 amino acids. CDR3 sequence reads: CASSIGQVMDF. The CDR3 nucleotides are TGTGCCAGCAGCATCGGACAGGTAATGGACTTC.

This clonotype was seen many times. V gene TRBV5-1 combines with J gene TRBJ2-7, with D perhaps matching TRBD1 (6 bases). Trimming stripped 0 bases from V and 1 base from J, with 8 bases between. The length of the CDR3 is 14 residues. Germline-derived CDR1 and CDR2 are SGHRS and YFSETQ. The DNA of the CDR3 is TGCGCCAGCAGCTTGGACAGGGAATCCTACGAGCAGTACTTC. Protein product: CASSLDRESYEQYF.

This clonotype occurred many times. The chain combines TRBV5-6 with TRBJ2-1; D uncertain. Looked up from germline, CDR1 is SGHDT and CDR2 is YYEEEE. The V gene lost 1 base and the J gene lost 9 bases, with 5 bases spanning the gap. The CDR3 is made up of 11 amino acids. CDR3 DNA: TGTGCCAGCAGCTTGCGTATTGAGCAGTTCTTC. It codes for CASSLRIEQFF.

This clonotype was observed at least ten times. The genes are TRBV7-9 and TRBJ1-1; D not resolved. V was clipped by 5 bases and J by 13 bases, with 20 bases between them. CDR3 length equals 13 residues. Germline-derived CDR1 and CDR2 are SEHNR and FQNEAQ (reference sequence). The CDR3 sequence: CASSLQRETEGFF. The CDR3 DNA follows: TGTGCCAGCAGCCTCCAGCGTGAGACGGAGGGTTTCTTT.

This clonotype was seen many times. The chain joins TRBV10-3 to TRBJ1-5, with TRBD1 matching 9 bases. The CDR3 is made up of 14 amino acids. V trimming: 2 bases; J trimming: 4 bases; junction bases outside the gene matches: 0. Germline assignment: CDR1 ENHRY and CDR2 SYGVKD. The CDR3 sequence: CAISEGTGNQPQHF. For the CDR3, the DNA is TGTGCCATCAGTGAGGGGACAGGGAATCAGCCCCAGCATTTT.

This clonotype occurred many times. Written as DNA, the CDR3 is TGCGCCAGCAGGGCTATTCCCGGCTTCACAGATACGCAGTATTTT. It encodes CASRAIPGFTDTQYF. The genes are TRBV5-1 and TRBJ2-3; no clear D. The germline V and J ends were trimmed by 5 bases and 2 bases, with 15 bases remaining between them. The CDR3 length is 15 residues. Germline loops: CDR1 SGHRS, CDR2 YFSETQ.

The table lists this clonotype with many counts. The genes are TRBV20-1 and TRBJ2-3, with D perhaps matching TRBD1 (5 bases). V was cut by 5 bases and J by 2 bases, with 14 bases left in between. This CDR3 spans 14 amino acids. Per the germline V gene, CDR1 is DFQATT and CDR2 is SNEGSKA (reference sequence). CDR3 protein: CSAEGADTTDTQYF. As DNA, the CDR3 is TGCAGTGCTGAAGGGGCGGACACCACAGATACGCAGTATTTT.

This clonotype showed up many times. The J gene is TRBJ2-5, the V gene TRBV7-8; no clear D. Germline CDR1 reads SGHVS; CDR2 reads FQNEAQ. With 5 bases removed from V and 2 bases from J, the gap between germline ends came to 12 bases. This CDR3 has 14 residues. CDR3 bases: TGTGCCAGCAGCGCCGGTGCCAATCAAGAGACCCAGTACTTC. Amino acid sequence: CASSAGANQETQYF.

The sample holds many counts of this clonotype. The chain has TRBV6-2 or TRBV6-3 and TRBJ2-1; the match to TRBD2 covers 12 bases. The V gene end was trimmed by 0 bases and the J gene end by 15 bases; junction bases not matched to a gene: 9. The CDR3 loop spans 15 amino acids. Germline V CDR1 and CDR2: MNHEY, SVGEGT. The CDR3 DNA is TGTGCCAGCAGTTACTCTGCCCGGACTAGCGGGACGGTGTTCTTC. Its translation: CASSYSARTSGTVFF.

This clonotype appeared a few times. This rearrangement joins TRBV20-1 to TRBJ2-3; D may be TRBD1 (6 bases). Trimming removed 4 bases at V and 5 bases at J, with 19 bases between. The CDR3 covers 15 residues. Germline values: CDR1 DFQATT, CDR2 SNEGSKA (reference sequence). The CDR3 loop is CSATPVTGVGDTQYF. The CDR3 coding sequence is TGCAGTGCTACCCCGGTGACAGGTGTCGGAGATACGCAGTATTTT.

This clonotype was seen repeatedly, ten times or more. V gene TRBV29-1 combines with J gene TRBJ1-2, with unresolved D. The CDR3 totals 13 residues. V was pared by 5 bases and J by 7 bases, with 17 bases between. The germline V gene has CDR1 SQVTM and CDR2 ANQGSEA. CDR3 nucleotides: TGCAGCGTTCGTTCGGTTTTAATCCCTGGCTACACCTTC. It translates to CSVRSVLIPGYTF.